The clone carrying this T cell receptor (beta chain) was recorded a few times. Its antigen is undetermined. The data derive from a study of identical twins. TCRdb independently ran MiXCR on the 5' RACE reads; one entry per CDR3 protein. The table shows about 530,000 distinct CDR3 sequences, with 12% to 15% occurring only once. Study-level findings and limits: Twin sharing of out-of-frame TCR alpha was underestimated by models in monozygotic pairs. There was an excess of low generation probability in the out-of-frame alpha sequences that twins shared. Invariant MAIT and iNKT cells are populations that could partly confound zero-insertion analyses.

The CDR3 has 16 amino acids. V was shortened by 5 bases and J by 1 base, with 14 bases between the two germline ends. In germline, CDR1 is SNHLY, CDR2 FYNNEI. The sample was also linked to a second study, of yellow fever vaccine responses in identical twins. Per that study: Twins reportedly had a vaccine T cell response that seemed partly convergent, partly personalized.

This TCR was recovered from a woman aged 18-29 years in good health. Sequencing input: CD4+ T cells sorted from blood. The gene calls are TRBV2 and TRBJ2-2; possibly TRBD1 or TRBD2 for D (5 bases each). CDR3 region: CASSLTRGLNTGELFF. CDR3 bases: TGTGCCAGCAGTTTAACTCGGGGCCTGAACACCGGGGAGCTGTTTTTT.